This TCR beta chain was sequenced for a study of CD8+ T cells in alopecia areata (dated by TCRdb to between 2018 and 2020). Turning to the overall study: Treated patients were enrolled in an open-label pilot trial of oral tofacitinib, 5 to 10 mg twice daily, for moderate-to-severe alopecia areata. Patients stayed on tofacitinib for 6 to 18 months and then had 6 months of follow-up off drug so that delayed response and recurrence could be assessed. Disease severity in treated patients was measured with the SALT score, which quantifies the percentage of affected scalp surface area. The study used high-throughput TCRbeta sequencing to examine T cell clonal expansion in alopecia areata, in both the C3H/HeJ mouse model and human patients. Scalp tissue and sorted CD4+ and CD8+ peripheral blood T cells from patchy and totalis/universalis alopecia areata patients and from healthy controls were covered by human TCRbeta sequencing. Biopsies were taken from tofacitinib-treated patients at baseline and at 4 and 24 weeks of treatment, and a later scalp biopsy was taken in several of the tofacitinib-treated patients. Scalp clonality was compared among normal scalp (n=4), patchy alopecia areata scalp (n=8), and alopecia totalis/universalis scalp (n=8). The RNA source kit depended on sample type: the PAXgene miRNA kit for fixed scalp, the miRNeasy kit for PBMCs, and the RNeasy kit for mouse skin. TCRbeta CDR3 regions were amplified by immunoSEQ multiplex PCR using 35 Vbeta forward and 13 Jbeta reverse primers.

On this clone itself: Its antigen is still unknown. Base qualities are not at hand, and no much larger clone is one base apart.

Beyond this particular receptor, the publication reports: During tofacitinib treatment, many expanded lesional clones remained in scalp and blood, and this persistence may partly explain relapse after treatment is stopped. Compared with normal scalp, lesional scalp had higher clonality and more expanded CD8+ clones, particularly in alopecia totalis/universalis, a pattern that suggests antigenic drive. Because the treated cohort was small and had only one nonresponder, larger studies are needed to examine links between baseline CD8+ expansion and response. TCR sequences shared between patients were less clear than in mice, possibly partly because of HLA diversity in the patient population. With tofacitinib, both scalp clonality and the number of expanded CD8+ clones among the top 100 scalp clones went down significantly. Scalp TCR repertoire analysis is complicated because resident alphabeta T cells in normal human skin are also sequenced, whereas mouse skin is dominated by gammadelta T cells.

Sample treatment or condition, as interpreted from the label and publication: oral pan-JAK inhibitor, 5-10 mg twice daily. Lesional scalp punch biopsies and peripheral blood were obtained from alopecia areata patients. PBMCs were separated by density centrifugation and stained for CD3, CD4 and CD8, after which CD4+ and CD8+ T cells were sorted on a FACSAria. Receptor libraries were prepared by the immunoSEQ multiplex PCR assay. To provide template for TCR sequencing, every sample had RNA extracted and reverse transcribed into cDNA. First-strand cDNA was synthesized using SuperScript III with a 2:1 mix of oligo-dT and random hexamers. A synthetic immune receptor repertoire was used to assess amplification bias, and residual bias was removed computationally. In the source study's methods: Raw reads were preprocessed to remove errors, and CDR3 was defined by IMGT conventions from the conserved cysteine to phenylalanine. Clonality was calculated as 1 minus Shannon entropy normalized by log2 of the number of productive unique TCRs. Whether scalp clones were CD4 or CD8 was inferred by matching scalp TCRbeta sequences against CD4 and CD8 repertoires sorted from blood. TCRdb limited this immuneACCESS table to in-frame rearrangements with V and J called. A share of clones is missing; checked studies link under half to unresolved V genes, and the rest is unexplained. That table gives V, J and clone size, and the DNA gave D and trimming. The sample yields over 250,000 clones; approximately 60% were counted once. The top ten hold around 0.92% of the sample.

Trimming costs V 4 bases and J 7 bases, and their ends lie 10 bases apart. From the cysteine up to the phenylalanine, the CDR3 has a length of 12 residues. The retained sequence is limited to the CDR3, 36 bases, with the frame set at the first base. The germline V gene yields SQVTM for CDR1 and ANQGSEA for CDR2. Sample: CD4+ T cells sorted from blood, taken at roughly week 53, from a patient treated with tofacitinib. Rearrangement joined TRBV29-1 to TRBJ1-4; the best D guess is TRBD1, with 6 bases matching. The source of this sequence is a human donor with alopecia areata. The nucleotide sequence reads TGCAGCGTTGCAGGGGCAGGTGAAAAACTGTTTTTT. Translated, it gives CSVAGAGEKLFF.